These 2 T cell receptor beta chains came from one sample sequenced in a study of blood T cell repertoires in COVID-19 (dated by TCRdb to 2019 to 2021). The library was prepared using the immunoSEQ multiplex PCR assay. TCRdb retrieved this table from immuneACCESS and kept in-frame rearrangements only. Not all clones are present; in checked studies, unresolved V genes account for under half, and no reason is known for the remainder. The sample records approximately 110,000 clones, around four fifths of which are singletons. Jointly, the top ten make up 4.5% to 6% of the sample. The specimen was peripheral blood. The source is a man older than 75 with COVID-19, enrolled during active disease.

This clone appeared a few times. This rearrangement joins TRBV27 to TRBJ1-4; 8 nucleotides agree with TRBD1. Per germline, CDR1 MNHEY and CDR2 SMNVEV (reference sequence). The CDR3 consists of 17 residues. Trimming cost V 4 bases and J 4 bases; bases outside gene matches: 11. The CDR3 reads CASSSRRQGTINEKLFF. CDR3 DNA: TGTGCCAGCAGTTCGCGCCGACAGGGGACTATTAATGAAAAACTGTTTTTT. Using reference TRBV27 and TRBJ1-4 for the parts outside the CDR3, the full variable domain is EAQVTQNPRYLITVTGKKLTVTCSQNMNHEYMSWYRQDPGLGLRQIYYSMNVEVTDKGDVPEGYKVSRKEKRNFPLILESPSPNQTSLYFCASSSRRQGTINEKLFFGSGTQLSVL.

This clone appeared once. The chain carries TRBV9 and TRBJ1-4; 8 positions match TRBD1. From germline, CDR1 is SGDLS and CDR2 YYNGEE. The CDR3 covers 14 residues. V lost 3 bases to trimming and J lost 7 bases; unmatched junction nucleotides: 5. In DNA form, the CDR3 reads TGTGCCAGCAGCGACGGACAGGGCGGTGAAAAACTGTTTTTT. It codes for CASSDGQGGEKLFF.